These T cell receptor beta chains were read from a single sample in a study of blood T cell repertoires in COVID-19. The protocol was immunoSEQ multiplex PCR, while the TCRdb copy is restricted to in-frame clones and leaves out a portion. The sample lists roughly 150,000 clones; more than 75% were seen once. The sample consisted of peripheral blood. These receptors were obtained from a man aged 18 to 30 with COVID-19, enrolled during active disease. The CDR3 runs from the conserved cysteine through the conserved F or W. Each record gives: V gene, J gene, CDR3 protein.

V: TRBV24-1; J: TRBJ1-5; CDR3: CATSRAGQPQHF
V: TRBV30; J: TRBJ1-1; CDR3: CAWSVQGSTEAFF
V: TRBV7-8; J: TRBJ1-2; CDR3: CASSLDRRYGYTF
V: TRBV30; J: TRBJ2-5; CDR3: CAWSVRWFRGQETQYF
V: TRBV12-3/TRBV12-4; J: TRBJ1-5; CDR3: CASSFLRDQPQHF
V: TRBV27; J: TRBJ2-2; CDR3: CASSARGSTGELFF
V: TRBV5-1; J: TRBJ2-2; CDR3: CASSPSSTGELFF
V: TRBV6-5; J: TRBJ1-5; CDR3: CASKQGGGNQPQHF
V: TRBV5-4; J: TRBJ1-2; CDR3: CASSLGVLGRVKYGYTF
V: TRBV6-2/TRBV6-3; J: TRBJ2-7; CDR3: CASSYSRQGGTGEQYF
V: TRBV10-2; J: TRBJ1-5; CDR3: CASSPYSNQPQHF
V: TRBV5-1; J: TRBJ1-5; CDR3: CASSLGQGAWQPQHF
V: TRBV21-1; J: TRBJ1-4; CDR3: CASSKAAYPGQGHNEKLFF
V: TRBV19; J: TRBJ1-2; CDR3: CASIPRDRDSYGYTF
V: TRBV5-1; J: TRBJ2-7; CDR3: CASSLATSGPYEQYF
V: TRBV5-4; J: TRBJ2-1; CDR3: CASSPGGAGGFGEQFF
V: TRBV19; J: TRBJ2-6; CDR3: CASSTGGSGANVLTF
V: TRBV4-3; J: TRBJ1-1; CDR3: CASSQDITGVFRRNTEAFF
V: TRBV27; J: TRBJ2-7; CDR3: CASSFTSGSWEYF
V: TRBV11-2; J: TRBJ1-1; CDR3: CASSILPGQGANTEAFF
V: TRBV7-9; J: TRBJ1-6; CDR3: CASSRQGNNSPLHF
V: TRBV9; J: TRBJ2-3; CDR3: CASSASIAGGPDTQYF
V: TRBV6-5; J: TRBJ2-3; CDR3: CASTPFGRDTQYF
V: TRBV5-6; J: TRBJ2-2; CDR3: CASSAGTANTGELFF
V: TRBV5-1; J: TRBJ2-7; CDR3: CASSLGPIRQASYEQYF
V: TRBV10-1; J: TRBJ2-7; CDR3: CASSGGGEQYF
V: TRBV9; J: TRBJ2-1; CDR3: CASSVGTTYNEQFF
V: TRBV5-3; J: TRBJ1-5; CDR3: CATWSEVSQPQHF
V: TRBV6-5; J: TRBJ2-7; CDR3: CASSYSHSPPYEQYF
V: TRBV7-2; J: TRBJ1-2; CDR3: CASSLSGANTNYGYTF
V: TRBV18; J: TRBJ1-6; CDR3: CASSPSQGGSPLHF
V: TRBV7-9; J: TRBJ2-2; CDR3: CASGELAITGELFF
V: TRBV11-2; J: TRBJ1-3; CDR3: CASSLGGGSGNTIYF
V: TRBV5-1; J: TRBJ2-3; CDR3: CASNSQVFEDTQYF
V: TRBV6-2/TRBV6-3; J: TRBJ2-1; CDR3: CASSYSTGHYNEQFF
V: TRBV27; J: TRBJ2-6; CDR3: CASKAGGFGANVLTF
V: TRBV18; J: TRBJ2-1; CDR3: CASSPRVAGHSYNEQFF
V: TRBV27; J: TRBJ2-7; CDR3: CASSEGGREQYF
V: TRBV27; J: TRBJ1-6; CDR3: CASSDYRGLGLNSPLHF
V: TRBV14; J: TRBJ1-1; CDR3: CASRSTGFNTEAFF
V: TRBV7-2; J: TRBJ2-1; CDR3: CASSFPLGTSGGPYNEQFF
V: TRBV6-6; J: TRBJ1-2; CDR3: CASSHTDRSYGYTF
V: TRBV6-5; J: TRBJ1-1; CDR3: CASSLIHRGHTEAFF
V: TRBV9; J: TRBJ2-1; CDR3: CASSYDKNEQFF
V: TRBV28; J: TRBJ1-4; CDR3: CASSLPTGGLSEKLLF
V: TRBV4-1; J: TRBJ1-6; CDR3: CASSQGQGMGNSPLHF
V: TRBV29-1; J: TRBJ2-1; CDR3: CSTRDYSFRGYNEQFF
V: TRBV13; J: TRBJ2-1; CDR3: CASSSYRVTSVGNEQFF
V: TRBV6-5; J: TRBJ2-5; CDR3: CASSTPIQETQYF